The 20 T cell receptor beta chains given below trace back to one sample, sequenced in a study of kidney transplant recipient with SARS-CoV-2 infection. TCRdb reprocessed the reads with MiXCR, giving one entry per CDR3 protein. The top ten hold 6% to 8.5% of the sample, which has 200,000 to 300,000 distinct CDR3 sequences, 29% seen once. This material consisted of a blood sample, taken at baseline and on roughly day 110 from a kidney transplant recipient. The receptor source for this set is a male patient aged 30 to 40 who had COVID-19 and was a kidney transplant recipient. Some T cells may arise from the graft donor.

This clonotype was detected ten times or more. This sequence joins TRBV6-8 and TRBJ1-2; the D is unclear. This CDR3 spans 17 amino acids. V lost 5 bases and J 4 bases, leaving 23 bases between the germline ends. Germline V gives CDR1 MNHGY, CDR2 SAAAGT. This CDR3 reads CASSLPSRSRKTYGYTF. The CDR3 region has the DNA TGTGCCAGCAGTCTGCCGTCACGCTCTAGAAAGACCTATGGCTACACCTTC.

This clonotype was observed many times. V usage is TRBV8-2 and J usage is TRBJ2-6. TRBV8-2 is a recognized pseudogene. CDR3 length: 17 amino acids. CDR3 nucleotide sequence: TGTGGCACTCAACCTAGGATAACACAAAGTCGGGCCAACGTCCTGACTTTC. This encodes CGTQPRITQSRANVLTF.

This clonotype was observed many times. V usage is TRBV11-2 and J usage is TRBJ1-4; D is unresolved. V lost 8 bases to trimming and J lost 7 bases, with 11 bases between them. This CDR3 has 12 amino acids. The germline V gene has CDR1 SGHAT and CDR2 FQNNGV. The CDR3 protein is CASGTSREKLFF. CDR3 in DNA: TGTGCCAGCGGCACCAGTCGTGAAAAACTGTTTTTT. Full variable domain (missing parts from reference TRBV11-2 and TRBJ1-4): EAGVAQSPRYKIIEKRQSVAFWCNPISGHATLYWYQQILGQGPKLLIQFQNNGVVDDSQLPKDRFSAERLKGVDSTLKIQPAKLEDSAVYLCASGTSREKLFFGSGTQLSVL.

This clonotype was found a few times. The rearrangement joins TRBV20-1 to TRBJ1-2; D is perhaps TRBD1 (6 bases). The CDR3 contains 18 residues. CDR1 and CDR2 from the germline V gene are DFQATT and SNEGSKA (reference sequence). The V and J ends lost 0 bases and 6 bases respectively, with 26 bases between them. The CDR3 sequence: CSARDHHKSDRSPDGYTF. The CDR3 bases are TGCAGTGCTAGAGATCATCACAAGTCCGACAGGAGCCCAGATGGCTACACCTTC.

The gene calls are TRBV6-5 and TRBJ2-1, with 11 positions matching TRBD2. Germline CDR1 and CDR2: MNHEY and SVGAGI. The J segment lost 4 bases and the V segment lost 0 bases, leaving 8 bases of the junction unmatched. The CDR3 contains 18 residues. The CDR3 coding sequence is TGTGCCAGCAGTTACTCTATGTGGGGGACTAGCGGATACAATGAGCAGTTCTTC. Translated: CASSYSMWGTSGYNEQFF.

This clonotype has at least ten counts. V usage is TRBV27 and J usage is TRBJ2-1, with D perhaps matching TRBD1 or TRBD2 (6 bases each). CDR1 is MNHEY and CDR2 is SMNVEV in the germline V gene (reference sequence). The CDR3 is made up of 17 amino acids. Trimming left V 0 bases short and J 5 bases short, with 17 bases between. CDR3 protein: CASSLSRAARGHNEQFF. CDR3 nucleotide sequence: TGTGCCAGCAGTTTATCCAGGGCGGCTCGGGGGCACAATGAGCAGTTCTTC.

This clonotype was counted at least ten times. The rearrangement uses TRBV4-2 and TRBJ2-6; D is perhaps TRBD1 (5 bases). Germline assignment: CDR1 LGHNA and CDR2 YNFKEQ. The CDR3 has 15 amino acids. The V gene lost 3 bases and the J gene lost 4 bases, with 10 bases spanning the gap. The CDR3 loop reads CASSHQGDGANVLTF. The DNA for the CDR3 is TGTGCCAGCAGCCACCAGGGCGACGGGGCCAACGTCCTGACTTTC.

This clonotype was seen many times. The rearrangement joins TRBV7-6 to TRBJ1-1; 7 nucleotides line up with TRBD1. After removal of 1 base from V and 11 bases from J, the junction contained 10 bases not matched to a gene. The germline V gene encodes CDR1 SGHVS and CDR2 FNYEAQ. The CDR3 has 14 residues. The DNA for the CDR3 is TGTGCCAGCAGCTTAGATCGGGCGGGGACAGTCGCTTTCTTT. Translating gives CASSLDRAGTVAFF.

The gene calls are TRBV3-2 and TRBJ2-5; TRBD1 is the table's D call, not checked against the DNA. TRBV3-2 counts as a pseudogene. CDR3 length: 14 residues. CDR3 in DNA: TGTGCCAGCAGCCCTCGGACAGGGGTAGGGACCAAGTACTTC. It yields the protein CASSPRTGVGTKYF.

This clonotype was counted between two and nine times. At one boundary the junction diverges from the germline segment, which might be a read error. V is TRBV7-2 and J is TRBJ2-7; D might be TRBD1 (5 bases). The CDR3 totals 14 residues. The germline V gene has CDR1 SGHTA and CDR2 FQGNSA. CDR3 loop: CASGLMTASYEQYF. The CDR3, as DNA: TGTGCCAGCGGCTTGATGACAGCCTCCTACGAGCAGTACTTC.

Remarks on this clonotype: A read error may be the cause here, since a much bigger clone is one base away. V gene TRBV5-5 combines with J gene TRBJ2-6, with D uncertain. The germline V gene has CDR1 SGHKS and CDR2 YYEKEE (reference sequence). V shed 6 bases and J shed 5 bases, with 24 bases lying between them. This CDR3 is 18 amino acids long. This CDR3 is CASICQCLAQGRANVLTF. The CDR3, as DNA: TGTGCCAGCATTTGTCAGTGTCTCGCACAAGGTCGGGCCAACGTCCTGACTTTC.

A remark on this clonotype: The germline gene is not matched at one end of the junction; a read error may be the cause. This chain links TRBV6-2 or TRBV6-3 with TRBJ1-2; D remains unclear. Per the germline V gene, CDR1 is MNHEY and CDR2 is SVGEGT. CDR3 length: 17 residues. As DNA, the CDR3 is TGTGTCAGCGGTGATCTCAACTGCATCGGAAAGACCTATGGCTACACCTTC. This gives the protein CVSGDLNCIGKTYGYTF.

As to this clonotype: This may stem from a read error, because a much larger clone lies one nucleotide away. The chain has TRBV4-1 and TRBJ2-7, with 7 nucleotides matching TRBD2. Germline CDR1 and CDR2: MGHRA and YSYEKL. Unmatched junction bases numbered 7, after V lost 1 base and J lost 1 base. The CDR3 spans 16 residues. The CDR3 reads CASSQGLRRESYEQYF. CDR3 in DNA: TGCGCCAGCAGCCAAGGACTTCGGCGGGAGTCCTACGAGCAGTACTTC.

The chain combines TRBV6-5 with TRBJ1-2, with D uncertain. Trimming pared 4 bases from V and 4 bases from J, leaving 22 bases between. Per germline, CDR1 MNHEY and CDR2 SVGAGI. This CDR3 is built from 17 residues. The CDR3 region is CASSCVLECRKAYGYTF. The CDR3 bases are TGTGCCAGCAGTTGTGTCTTGGAATGTAGAAAGGCCTATGGCTACACCTTC.

This clonotype was seen repeatedly, ten times or more. The chain is built from TRBV28 and TRBJ1-6; 7 nucleotides line up with TRBD1. The J segment lost 10 bases and the V segment lost 3 bases, leaving 6 bases of the junction unmatched. Germline assignment: CDR1 MDHEN and CDR2 SYDVKM. This CDR3 is built from 14 residues. In nucleotides, the CDR3 is TGTGCCAGCAGTTTTGAGACAGGGTACTCACCCCTCCACTTT. Its protein is CASSFETGYSPLHF.

This clonotype was recorded at least ten times. The chain uses TRBV5-6 and TRBJ1-2; D is uncertain. The CDR3 has 16 residues. V was clipped by 7 bases and J by 4 bases, with 23 bases between them. Germline V gives CDR1 SGHDT, CDR2 YYEEEE. The CDR3 spells CASVDTNSRKTYGYTF. The CDR3 nucleotides are TGTGCCAGCGTTGACACCAATAGTCGAAAGACCTATGGCTACACCTTC.

This clonotype was found many times. V and J are TRBV6-5 and TRBJ1-2; the D gene is possibly TRBD1 (6 bases). The CDR3 runs 17 residues. The germline V gene has CDR1 MNHEY and CDR2 SVGAGI. Deletions cut 7 bases from V and 1 base from J, with 22 bases between. CDR3 in DNA: TGTGCCAGCACCTACCACGGGGGGCGGAGAAATAACTATGGCTACACCTTC. This gives the protein CASTYHGGRRNNYGYTF.

Comment on this clonotype: Given a much more abundant clone one base away, this may be a read error. The chain employs TRBV6-5 and TRBJ2-7, with a possible D match to TRBD2 (5 bases). Germline loops: CDR1 MNHEY, CDR2 SVGAGI. Trimming removed 7 bases at V and 0 bases at J, with 13 bases between. This CDR3 has 14 amino acids. The DNA of the CDR3 is TGTGCCAGCACTGGGGTAGGGAGCTCCTACGAGCAGTACTTC. Its translation: CASTGVGSSYEQYF.

The sample holds many counts of this clonotype. The chain recombines TRBV24-1 with TRBJ2-4; D gene uncertain. The ends were cut back, 9 bases at V and 6 bases at J, with 11 bases in the middle. Germline V gene sequence: CDR1 KGHDR, CDR2 SFDVKD. This CDR3 spans 12 amino acids. This CDR3 is CATASAGNIQYF. The CDR3 nucleotides are TGTGCCACCGCTTCCGCCGGAAACATTCAGTACTTC.

Many counts were recorded for this clonotype. The gene calls are TRBV5-4 and TRBJ1-2, with 8 bases lining up with TRBD1. CDR3 length: 15 residues. CDR1 and CDR2 (germline): SGHNT, YYREEE (reference sequence). The V and J ends lost 4 bases and 5 bases, in that order; junction bases with no gene match: 10. This chain's CDR3 is CASSQDRGWGYGYTF. The CDR3 bases are TGTGCCAGCAGCCAAGACAGGGGTTGGGGGTATGGCTACACCTTC.